Each of the 16 T cell receptor beta chains below was sequenced from the same sample in a study of siplizumab effects on memory and regulatory T cells. Libraries were prepared by immunoSEQ multiplex PCR; TCRdb keeps only in-frame clonotypes and omits some of them. The data show more than 60,000 clones, 90% to 98% seen once. The sequenced sample was naive CD8+ T cells sorted from blood. These receptors originate from a human donor in good health.

This clone was found once. The V call is TRBV4-1, the J call TRBJ1-4; D gene ambiguous. The germline CDR1 and CDR2 sequences are MGHRA and YSYEKL. The ends were cut back, 2 bases at V and 8 bases at J, with 15 bases in the middle. The CDR3 spans 15 residues. In DNA form, the CDR3 reads TGCGCCAGCAGCCAAAATAGGGCAATCTACGAAAAACTGTTTTTT. Its protein product is CASSQNRAIYEKLFF.

V and J are TRBV9 and TRBJ2-2; D not certain. The CDR3 runs to 14 residues. Germline V lookup: CDR1 SGDLS, CDR2 YYNGEE. V was pared by 2 bases and J by 5 bases, with 10 bases between. CDR3 residues: CASSVPSGTGELFF. The CDR3, as DNA: TGTGCCAGCAGCGTTCCCTCCGGTACCGGGGAGCTGTTTTTT.

The rearrangement joins TRBV27 to TRBJ1-5; tentative D call: TRBD1 (6 bases). The germline V gene encodes CDR1 MNHEY and CDR2 SMNVEV (reference sequence). This CDR3 is built from 14 residues. The V gene lost 3 bases and the J gene lost 7 bases, with 13 bases spanning the gap. CDR3 amino acids: CASSLEGVRQPQHF. The CDR3 nucleotides read TGTGCCAGCAGTTTGGAGGGGGTACGGCAGCCCCAGCATTTT.

V gene TRBV4-2 combines with J gene TRBJ2-5; 7 bases fit TRBD2. The length of the CDR3 is 15 residues. The V gene end was trimmed by 4 bases and the J gene end by 5 bases; junction bases not matched to a gene: 10. Germline V gene lookup returns CDR1 LGHNA and CDR2 YNFKEQ. The CDR3 sequence: CASSPRLSGEETQYF. In DNA, the CDR3 is TGTGCCAGCAGCCCCCGACTGAGCGGGGAGGAGACCCAGTACTTC.

The chain is built from TRBV9 and TRBJ1-5; D ambiguous. The J call may be wrong; the DNA end is better matched by TRBJ2-3. This CDR3 has 14 amino acids. Per the germline V gene, CDR1 is SGDLS and CDR2 is YYNGEE. CDR3 sequence: CASSVGGSNQPQYF. CDR3 DNA sequence: TGTGCCAGCAGCGTAGGAGGTAGCAATCAGCCCCAGTATTTT.

V is TRBV19 and J is TRBJ1-3; D gene unclear. The V end was cut by 5 bases, the J end by 4 bases, with 3 bases between. The CDR3 is made up of 11 amino acids. Germline V gene lookup returns CDR1 LNHDA and CDR2 SQIVND (reference sequence). The chain's CDR3 is CASSGGNTIYF. The CDR3, as DNA: TGTGCCAGTAGTGGCGGAAACACCATATATTTT.

The chain links TRBV7-9 to TRBJ1-2; no clear D. Per germline, CDR1 SEHNR and CDR2 FQNEAQ (reference sequence). The germline V and J ends were trimmed by 10 bases and 8 bases, with 8 bases remaining between them. The CDR3 is 9 amino acids. The CDR3, as DNA: TGTGCCATAGGGAGCGGCTACACCTTC. Encoded protein: CAIGSGYTF.

The chain combines TRBV5-1 with TRBJ2-3; D is ambiguous. Germline assignment: CDR1 SGHRS and CDR2 YFSETQ. There are 14 residues in the CDR3. V lost 4 bases and J 3 bases, leaving 12 bases between the germline ends. CDR3 protein: CASSLVAGTDTQYF. DNA of the CDR3: TGCGCCAGCAGCCTGGTGGCTGGGACAGATACGCAGTATTTT. Full variable domain (remainder filled in from reference TRBV5-1 and TRBJ2-3): KAGVTQTPRYLIKTRGQQVTLSCSPISGHRSVSWYQQTPGQGLQFLFEYFSETQRNKGNFPGRFSGRQFSNSRSEMNVSTLELGDSALYLCASSLVAGTDTQYFGPGTRLTVL.

This chain uses TRBV6-4 with TRBJ1-2; 7 bases line up with TRBD1. The V and J ends lost 6 bases and 1 base, in that order; junction bases with no gene match: 8. The germline gives CDR1 MRHNA, CDR2 SNTAGT. CDR3 size: 15 residues. This CDR3 is CASRNSTGLNYGYTF. The DNA of the CDR3 is TGTGCCAGCAGAAACTCGACAGGGCTTAACTATGGCTACACCTTC.

V usage is TRBV5-6 and J usage is TRBJ2-3; 11 bases line up with TRBD2. Trimming removed 2 bases from V and 4 bases from J; junction bases left unmatched: 3. The CDR3 length is 15 residues. Germline V lookup: CDR1 SGHDT, CDR2 YYEEEE. The CDR3 sequence: CASSFSGGAADTQYF. In DNA form, the CDR3 reads TGTGCCAGCAGCTTTAGCGGGGGGGCGGCAGATACGCAGTATTTT.

This sequence joins TRBV9 and TRBJ1-2; D not certain. V lost 4 bases and J 12 bases, leaving 16 bases between the germline ends. The CDR3 sequence is 12 residues long. The germline CDR1 and CDR2 sequences are SGDLS and YYNGEE. CDR3 nucleotide sequence: TGTGCCAGCAGCCCCGGGCCGTCCAAGCACACCTTC. Protein sequence: CASSPGPSKHTF.

This sequence joins TRBV2 and TRBJ2-7; TRBD1 or TRBD2 may be the D gene (6 bases each). Germline V gives CDR1 SNHLY, CDR2 FYNNEI. The CDR3 has 13 residues. With 2 bases removed from V and 5 bases from J, the gap between germline ends came to 10 bases. In DNA form, the CDR3 reads TGTGCCAGCAGTGAACCGGGGGCCGACGAGCAGTACTTC. Amino acids: CASSEPGADEQYF.

This chain uses TRBV6-1 with TRBJ2-1, with 13 bases matching TRBD2. After removal of 8 bases from V and 4 bases from J, the junction contained 5 bases not matched to a gene. The CDR3 has 15 residues. Germline lookup yields CDR1 MNHNS and CDR2 SASEGT. The CDR3 here is CASGTSGDKYNEQFF. The CDR3 coding sequence is TGTGCCAGCGGGACTAGCGGGGACAAATACAATGAGCAGTTCTTC.

This chain connects TRBV4-1 to TRBJ2-1; TRBD2 aligns across 14 bases. The V gene end was trimmed by 4 bases and the J gene end by 0 bases; junction bases not matched to a gene: 2. This CDR3 is 17 amino acids long. The germline CDR1 and CDR2 sequences are MGHRA and YSYEKL. CDR3 in DNA: TGCGCCAGCAGCCGGACTAGCGGGGGGAGCTCCTACAATGAGCAGTTCTTC. It yields the protein CASSRTSGGSSYNEQFF.

The chain is built from TRBV28 and TRBJ2-1; unclear D gene. Germline-derived CDR1 and CDR2 are MDHEN and SYDVKM. V gave up 7 bases and J gave up 9 bases, with 13 bases separating them. The length of the CDR3 is 12 residues. The CDR3 loop is CASTPKWGEQFF. CDR3 DNA sequence: TGTGCCAGCACTCCCAAATGGGGTGAGCAGTTCTTC.

The chain recombines TRBV28 with TRBJ2-3, with D possibly TRBD1 on 5 matching bases. CDR1 and CDR2 from the germline V gene are MDHEN and SYDVKM. The CDR3 sequence is 15 residues long. With 8 bases removed from V and 2 bases from J, the gap between germline ends came to 17 bases. CDR3 nucleotides: TGTGCCAGCCACCAGTGGGGCTACCACACAGATACGCAGTATTTT. Translated: CASHQWGYHTDTQYF.